What follows are 31 T cell receptor beta chains derived from one specimen sequenced in a study of cytomegalovirus exposure and HLA in healthy donors. Use of 60 Vbeta and 13 Jbeta primers characterized the PCR. Assay used: immunoSEQ multiplex PCR; TCRdb lists only in-frame clones, some missing. The sample contains approximately 100,000 clones, 75% to 85% of which appear only once. The specimen sequenced was PBMCs. The source is a man aged 50-60 years in good health and CMV-seronegative.

V gene TRBV29-1 combines with J gene TRBJ1-1, with D unresolved. V was shortened by 1 base and J by 1 base, with 7 bases between the two germline ends. The germline V gene has CDR1 SQVTM and CDR2 ANQGSEA. This CDR3 comprises 13 residues. The CDR3, as DNA: TGCAGCGTTGAAGGCGGGAAGAACACTGAAGCTTTCTTT. Amino acids: CSVEGGKNTEAFF. The full variable domain, completed using reference TRBV29-1 and TRBJ1-1, is SAVISQKPSRDICQRGTSLTIQCQVDSQVTMMFWYRQQPGQSLTLIATANQGSEATYESGFVIDKFPISRPNLTFSTLTVSNMSPEDSSIYLCSVEGGKNTEAFFGQGTRLTVV.

This chain links TRBV5-1 with TRBJ2-7; D uncertain. The CDR3 runs 12 residues. Between the trimmed V and J ends, which lost 3 bases and 3 bases, there was a span of 7 bases. Germline V gene lookup returns CDR1 SGHRS and CDR2 YFSETQ. CDR3 nucleotide sequence: TGCGCCAGCAGCTCATACAGCTACGAGCAGTACTTC. Protein: CASSSYSYEQYF.

V is TRBV2 and J is TRBJ2-5, with TRBD2 matching over 7 bases. After removal of 7 bases from V and 7 bases from J, the junction contained 12 bases not matched to a gene. The CDR3 extends over 14 amino acids. Germline V CDR1 and CDR2: SNHLY, FYNNEI. CDR3 residues: CASKEGGPLGTQYF. In DNA, the CDR3 is TGTGCCAGCAAGGAGGGAGGGCCCCTAGGGACCCAGTACTTC.

The J gene is TRBJ1-5, the V gene TRBV4-2, with 7 bases matching TRBD1. The CDR3 consists of 14 residues. Germline lookup yields CDR1 LGHNA and CDR2 YNFKEQ. V dropped 5 bases and J dropped 6; count of bases not matched to a gene: 7. The CDR3 spells CASSFGQVIQPQHF. Written as DNA, the CDR3 is TGTGCCAGCAGCTTTGGACAGGTTATTCAGCCCCAGCATTTT.

The chain carries TRBV4-3 and TRBJ2-3; 9 bases line up with TRBD2. Germline V CDR1 and CDR2: LGHNA, YSLEER. The CDR3 contains 19 residues. The J segment lost 0 bases and the V segment lost 0 bases, leaving 10 bases of the junction unmatched. CDR3 amino acids: CASSQDLQGSGGSTDTQYF. The DNA of the CDR3 is TGCGCCAGCAGCCAAGATCTTCAGGGTAGCGGGGGTAGCACAGATACGCAGTATTTT.

The chain is built from TRBV11-1 and TRBJ2-5, with TRBD1 identical over 10 bases. The CDR3 spans 15 residues. V lost 3 bases to trimming and J lost 2 bases; unmatched junction nucleotides: 3. Per germline, CDR1 SGHAT and CDR2 FQDESV (reference sequence). The CDR3: CASSFVDRGQETQYF. The CDR3 DNA sequence: TGTGCCAGCAGCTTCGTGGACAGGGGGCAAGAGACCCAGTACTTC. Using reference TRBV11-1 and TRBJ2-5 for the parts outside the CDR3, the full variable domain is EAEVAQSPRYKITEKSQAVAFWCDPISGHATLYWYRQILGQGPELLVQFQDESVVDDSQLPKDRFSAERLKGVDSTLKIQPAELGDSAMYLCASSFVDRGQETQYFGPGTRLLVL.

This rearrangement joins TRBV6-6 to TRBJ1-6; 8 nucleotides agree with TRBD1. The germline CDR1 and CDR2 sequences are MNHNY and SVGAGI (reference sequence). The CDR3 covers 14 residues. The V and J ends lost 6 bases and 6 bases, in that order; junction bases with no gene match: 4. CDR3 DNA: TGTGCCAGCAGGGTGGACAGGGTTAATTCACCCCTCCACTTT. It yields the protein CASRVDRVNSPLHF.

The chain uses TRBV25-1 and TRBJ2-7, with 10 bases identical to TRBD2. Per the germline V gene, CDR1 is MGHDK and CDR2 is SYGVNS. V was pared by 4 bases and J by 3 bases, with 3 bases of the junction left unmatched. The CDR3 runs 14 residues. In DNA form, the CDR3 reads TGTGCCAGCAGTGGGACTAGCGGTAACTACGAGCAGTACTTC. Its protein is CASSGTSGNYEQYF.

The chain links TRBV6-1 to TRBJ2-5; TRBD1 aligns across 8 bases. CDR3 length equals 17 residues. V was clipped by 2 bases and J by 1 base; unmatched bases: 9. Germline CDR1 MNHNS, CDR2 SASEGT. CDR3 nucleotides: TGTGCCAGCAGTGAATCGGCAGGGGGCCCCTCCCAAGAGACCCAGTACTTC. Amino acids: CASSESAGGPSQETQYF.

The chain carries TRBV7-2 and TRBJ1-1, with TRBD1 identical over 8 bases. Germline CDR1 is SGHTA and CDR2 is FQGNSA. V gave up 2 bases and J gave up 6 bases; unmatched junction bases: 2. CDR3 size: 13 residues. CDR3: CASSLQGAPEAFF. In DNA, the CDR3 is TGTGCCAGCAGCTTACAGGGGGCCCCTGAAGCTTTCTTT.

J is TRBJ1-1 and V is TRBV19; a weak D match, TRBD1 (6 bases). V lost 7 bases to trimming and J lost 1 base, with 22 bases between them. The CDR3 contains 17 residues. Germline V gives CDR1 LNHDA, CDR2 SQIVND (reference sequence). CDR3 loop: CASIPGFWGQGNTEAFF. The CDR3 DNA follows: TGTGCCAGTATCCCGGGGTTCTGGGGGCAGGGGAACACTGAAGCTTTCTTT.

The CDR3 nucleotides read TGTGCCAGCAGTGGCAAATGGGACAGTATAGCCAATGAGCAGTTCTTC. Its translation is CASSGKWDSIANEQFF. The rearrangement links TRBV6-1 to TRBJ2-1, with 7 bases identical to TRBD1. Per germline, CDR1 MNHNS and CDR2 SASEGT. The CDR3 totals 16 residues. After removal of 4 bases from V and 6 bases from J, the junction contained 12 bases not matched to a gene.

The chain links TRBV2 to TRBJ2-1, with 10 nucleotides matching TRBD2. Looked up from germline, CDR1 is SNHLY and CDR2 is FYNNEI. CDR3 length: 16 amino acids. Germline trimming cut 3 bases from V and 10 bases from J; bases unmatched to any gene: 12. The chain's CDR3 is CASSDGRSGGAGEQFF. In nucleotides, the CDR3 is TGTGCCAGCAGTGATGGGAGAAGCGGGGGGGCCGGCGAGCAGTTCTTC.

The chain joins TRBV19 to TRBJ2-4; possible D gene TRBD1, 6 bases. Deletions cut 6 bases from V and 2 bases from J, with 17 bases between. The CDR3 extends over 16 amino acids. Germline loops: CDR1 LNHDA, CDR2 SQIVND (reference sequence). The CDR3 coding sequence is TGTGCCAGTAGATGGGTAATTAGGGACACCAAAAACATTCAGTACTTC. This translates into CASRWVIRDTKNIQYF.

The chain's CDR3 is CASSLAYEGGRSYTQYF. The CDR3 coding sequence is TGTGCCAGCAGCTTAGCGTACGAAGGAGGCAGAAGCTATACGCAGTATTTT. The rearrangement links TRBV7-8 to TRBJ2-3; D may be TRBD2 (5 bases). This CDR3 comprises 17 residues. Per germline, CDR1 SGHVS and CDR2 FQNEAQ. V lost 0 bases and J 7 bases, leaving 20 bases between the germline ends.

The J gene is TRBJ1-3, the V gene TRBV28; 7 nucleotides match TRBD1. The CDR3 sequence is 13 residues long. Germline CDR1 MDHEN, CDR2 SYDVKM. The junction had 4 bases not matched to a gene; V was cut back by 8 bases and J by 3 bases. CDR3 protein: CASGRGLGNTIYF. In DNA, the CDR3 is TGTGCCAGCGGAAGGGGGCTTGGAAACACCATATATTTT. The full variable domain, with the rest looked up from reference TRBV28 and TRBJ1-3, is DVKVTQSSRYLVKRTGEKVFLECVQDMDHENMFWYRQDPGLGLRLIYFSYDVKMKEKGDIPEGYSVSREKKERFSLILESASTNQTSMYLCASGRGLGNTIYFGEGSWLTVV.

This clone was observed a few times. The J gene is TRBJ1-5, the V gene TRBV27; TRBD1 might be the D (5 bases). The germline CDR1 and CDR2 sequences are MNHEY and SMNVEV (reference sequence). The CDR3 spans 17 residues. V lost 0 bases and J lost 2, with 14 bases in between. The CDR3: CASSLSPGNNGNQPQHF. The CDR3 bases are TGTGCCAGCAGTTTATCGCCAGGGAATAACGGCAATCAGCCCCAGCATTTT.

This clone appeared a few times. The genes are TRBV19 and TRBJ2-5; the D gene is possibly TRBD1 (6 bases). Trimming stripped 5 bases from V and 5 bases from J, with 18 bases between. The CDR3 loop spans 15 amino acids. The germline CDR1 and CDR2 sequences are LNHDA and SQIVND (reference sequence). CDR3 sequence: CASSPTRTDPETQYF. DNA for the CDR3: TGTGCCAGTAGTCCTACCCGGACAGACCCGGAGACCCAGTACTTC. The variable domain in full, completed from reference TRBV19 and TRBJ2-5, reads DGGITQSPKYLFRKEGQNVTLSCEQNLNHDAMYWYRQDPGQGLRLIYYSQIVNDFQKGDIAEGYSVSREKKESFPLTVTSAQKNPTAFYLCASSPTRTDPETQYFGPGTRLLVL.

This clone is medium-sized (0.01 to 0.1%). The rearrangement joins TRBV5-1 to TRBJ1-1; 8 nucleotides agree with TRBD1. With 5 bases clipped from V and 0 bases from J, the junction kept 3 bases outside the gene matches. The CDR3 is 14 residues long. Germline V gene lookup returns CDR1 SGHRS and CDR2 YFSETQ. The CDR3 loop reads CASRPGQVNTEAFF. The CDR3 DNA is TGCGCCAGCAGACCGGGACAGGTGAACACTGAAGCTTTCTTT. The complete variable domain, with remaining parts taken from reference TRBV5-1 and TRBJ1-1, reads KAGVTQTPRYLIKTRGQQVTLSCSPISGHRSVSWYQQTPGQGLQFLFEYFSETQRNKGNFPGRFSGRQFSNSRSEMNVSTLELGDSALYLCASRPGQVNTEAFFGQGTRLTVV.

The rearrangement joins TRBV7-9 to TRBJ1-1, with 9 bases identical to TRBD1. The CDR3 has 13 residues. The germline V gene has CDR1 SEHNR and CDR2 FQNEAQ (reference sequence). Trimming took 8 bases from V and 4 from J; bases not matched to a gene: 5. The CDR3 DNA is TGTGCCAGCCGACAGGGGGAAGGCACTGAAGCTTTCTTT. Translated: CASRQGEGTEAFF. Using reference TRBV7-9 and TRBJ1-1 for the parts outside the CDR3, the full variable domain is DTGVSQNPRHKITKRGQNVTFRCDPISEHNRLYWYRQTLGQGPEFLTYFQNEAQLEKSRLLSDRFSAERPKGSFSTLEIQRTEQGDSAMYLCASRQGEGTEAFFGQGTRLTVV.

The V gene is TRBV6-5, the J gene TRBJ1-1; D uncertain. V was pared by 7 bases and J by 5 bases, with 11 bases between. Germline values: CDR1 MNHEY, CDR2 SVGAGI. The CDR3 runs 12 residues. CDR3 sequence: CASTFPGTEAFF. CDR3 bases: TGTGCCAGCACTTTTCCGGGAACTGAAGCTTTCTTT.

This chain uses TRBV2 with TRBJ2-5; D is unresolved. The germline CDR1 and CDR2 sequences are SNHLY and FYNNEI. The CDR3 sequence is 10 residues long. V was shortened by 9 bases and J by 4 bases, with 6 bases between the two germline ends. CDR3 sequence (DNA): TGTGCCAGTCGGTCAGAGACCCAGTACTTC. As protein: CASRSETQYF.

The chain has TRBV7-2 and TRBJ2-3; D might be TRBD2 (6 bases). This CDR3 is built from 16 residues. V lost 0 bases and J 0 bases, leaving 10 bases between the germline ends. Germline loops: CDR1 SGHTA, CDR2 FQGNSA. DNA for the CDR3: TGTGCCAGCAGCTTAGCCGGCGGGATGAGCACAGATACGCAGTATTTT. The encoded protein is CASSLAGGMSTDTQYF.

Concerning this clone itself: One end of the junction is discordant with germline, which a read error may explain. The chain recombines TRBV7-9 with TRBJ2-3; TRBD2 is a possible D gene (5 bases). This CDR3 is 14 amino acids long. Per the germline V gene, CDR1 is SEHNR and CDR2 is FQNEAQ (reference sequence). The CDR3 loop is CSSSSRATPDTQYF. DNA of the CDR3: TGTTCCAGCAGCTCGCGGGCCACCCCAGATACGCAGTATTTT.

The V gene is TRBV28, the J gene TRBJ1-3, with 8 positions matching TRBD1. The CDR3 runs 15 residues. The germline V gene has CDR1 MDHEN and CDR2 SYDVKM. The ends lost 5 bases at V and 3 bases at J; junction bases unmatched: 6. The CDR3 here is CASSGRDRGGNTIYF. In nucleotides, the CDR3 is TGTGCCAGCAGTGGGCGCGACAGGGGTGGAAACACCATATATTTT.

A remark on this clone: A read error may produce the germline difference seen at one junction end. This sequence joins TRBV7-9 and TRBJ2-2; tentative D call: TRBD2 (6 bases). The CDR3 spans 14 residues. Per the germline V gene, CDR1 is SEHNR and CDR2 is FQNEAQ (reference sequence). The CDR3, as DNA: TGTGCCAGCAGCTCAACTAGCCTTGCCGGGGAGCTGCTTTTT. This encodes CASSSTSLAGELLF. Full variable domain (rest looked up from reference TRBV7-9 and TRBJ2-2): DTGVSQNPRHKITKRGQNVTFRCDPISEHNRLYWYRQTLGQGPEFLTYFQNEAQLEKSRLLSDRFSAERPKGSFSTLEIQRTEQGDSAMYLCASSSTSLAGELLFGEGSRLTVL.

This chain joins TRBV2 and TRBJ2-1; D is unclear. Trimming removed 2 bases at V and 10 bases at J, with 9 bases between. The CDR3 runs 12 residues. The germline gives CDR1 SNHLY, CDR2 FYNNEI. CDR3 in DNA: TGTGCCAGCAGTGAAAGCGTTAGCGAGCAGTTCTTC. Its protein product is CASSESVSEQFF.

Here the CDR3 reads CASSDNTSGQETQYF. CDR3 sequence (DNA): TGTGCCAGCAGTGATAACACTAGCGGCCAAGAGACCCAGTACTTC. The chain couples TRBV6-1 to TRBJ2-5; the match to TRBD2 covers 8 bases. After removal of 3 bases from V and 1 base from J, the junction contained 4 bases not matched to a gene. The germline gives CDR1 MNHNS, CDR2 SASEGT. The CDR3 contains 15 residues.

The CDR3 DNA is TGTGCCAGCAGCTCCCAGGCGAACACCGGGGAGCTGTTTTTT. The encoded protein is CASSSQANTGELFF. The chain links TRBV9 to TRBJ2-2, with D uncertain. The length of the CDR3 is 14 residues. The V gene's germline CDR1 is SGDLS and CDR2 YYNGEE. V was pared by 4 bases and J by 0 bases, with 7 bases between.

The sample holds one count of this clone. The chain uses TRBV7-2 and TRBJ2-6, with 10 positions matching TRBD2. CDR3 length: 18 residues. The trim removed 7 bases at V and 0 bases at J, leaving 9 bases unmatched. The germline V gene has CDR1 SGHTA and CDR2 FQGNSA. Here the CDR3 reads CASNPLAGVPSGANVLTF. The CDR3 nucleotides read TGTGCCAGCAACCCCCTAGCGGGGGTACCCTCTGGGGCCAACGTCCTGACTTTC.

This chain links TRBV7-3 with TRBJ2-5; the D gene is possibly TRBD1 (5 bases). The CDR3 is made up of 14 amino acids. Germline-derived CDR1 and CDR2 are SGHTA and FQGTGA. Trimming pared 3 bases from V and 4 bases from J, leaving 12 bases between. For the CDR3, the DNA is TGTGCCAGCAGCTTTCAGGGAACGGGAGAGACCCAGTACTTC. This encodes CASSFQGTGETQYF.